This T cell receptor (beta chain) comes out of a study of TIL therapy for anti-PD-1-resistant metastatic lung cancer. Background on the study: A handful of tumors were EGFR-mutant and two were ALK-rearranged.

The immunoSEQ assay was v3. Clones were read by immunoSEQ multiplex PCR, and TCRdb kept only the in-frame ones, dropping some. Here the sample spans approximately 97,000 clones, under 70% being singletons. This clone has a handful of counts. Its antigen is not known. Germline V lookup: CDR1 SGHDN, CDR2 FVKESK. V lost 2 bases, J lost 14 bases, and 8 bases stayed unmatched. The CDR3 is 12 amino acids. Study observations and caveats: The cohort had more treatment-naive, never-smoker and oncogene-addicted patients than typical. Many TIL product clones were absent from baseline tumor, suggesting clonal contraction.

Time point denoted: pre-treatment sample, taken before nivolumab and TIL therapy. Most excised metastases sampled were pleural nodules or supraclavicular lymph nodes. The sequences come from tumor tissue, collected at baseline. The origin of this receptor is a person aged 25 to 79 with non-small cell lung cancer. J is TRBJ2-5 and V is TRBV14; 7 nucleotides match TRBD1. CDR3 sequence: CASSQTGQNFYF. DNA for the CDR3: TGTGCCAGCAGCCAAACGGGACAGAATTTTTACTTC. Together with reference TRBV14 and TRBJ2-5, the CDR3 gives the full variable domain: EAGVTQFPSHSVIEKGQTVTLRCDPISGHDNLYWYRRVMGKEIKFLLHFVKESKQDESGMPNNRFLAERTGGTYSTLKVQPAELEDSGVYFCASSQTGQNFYFGPGTRLLVL.